These 9 T cell receptor beta chains came from one sample sequenced in a study of blood T cells in healthy people across ages. A sample-barcoded 5' primer and a J-beta primer mix were used in a second PCR of about 6 to 12 cycles. TCRdb fed the 5' RACE reads into MiXCR, producing one record per CDR3 protein. Of under 1,000,000 distinct CDR3 sequences in the sample, about half were seen once. Sequencing was done on a sample of blood. The receptors shown here come from a man of 80 years or more in good health.

J is TRBJ2-1 and V is TRBV12-3 or TRBV12-4, with 9 bases lining up with TRBD2. This CDR3 has 14 residues. The J segment lost 7 bases and the V segment lost 6 bases, leaving 7 bases of the junction unmatched. CDR3 in amino acids: CASRPSGNSNEQFF. For the CDR3, the DNA is TGTGCCAGCAGACCTAGCGGGAACTCGAATGAGCAGTTCTTC.

This clonotype occurred many times. V gene TRBV5-1 combines with J gene TRBJ2-7, with D perhaps matching TRBD1 (6 bases). CDR1 and CDR2 from the germline V gene are SGHRS and YFSETQ. The CDR3 has 15 residues. V gave up 3 bases and J gave up 0 bases, with 13 bases separating them. The CDR3 spells CASSWGLGSSYEQYF. The CDR3, as DNA: TGCGCCAGCAGCTGGGGGCTAGGGAGCTCCTACGAGCAGTACTTC.

The V call is TRBV7-2, the J call TRBJ2-3; tentative D call: TRBD1 (5 bases). Trimming stripped 0 bases from V and 3 bases from J, with 10 bases between. The germline V gene encodes CDR1 SGHTA and CDR2 FQGNSA. The CDR3 consists of 15 residues. In DNA form, the CDR3 reads TGTGCCAGCAGCTTAGCGGGGCTTTCGACAGATACGCAGTATTTT. It codes for CASSLAGLSTDTQYF.

The table lists this clonotype with many counts. The chain has TRBV20-1 and TRBJ1-5, with D unclear. Germline V gene sequence: CDR1 DFQATT, CDR2 SNEGSKA (reference sequence). Deletions cut 6 bases from V and 2 bases from J, with 14 bases between. This CDR3 comprises 14 residues. The CDR3 reads CSATDNKGNQPQHF. In DNA, the CDR3 is TGCAGTGCAACCGACAACAAGGGCAATCAGCCCCAGCATTTT.

As for this clonotype: It may be a read error: a sequence one base away is much more abundant. The chain uses TRBV7-2 and TRBJ2-1; TRBD1 might be the D (5 bases). The V gene's germline CDR1 is SGHTA and CDR2 FQGNSA. The CDR3 has 15 amino acids. The CDR3 loop is CPSSLGRGAYNEQFF. In DNA form, the CDR3 reads TGTCCCAGCAGCTTGGGTAGGGGCGCCTACAATGAGCAGTTCTTC.

This rearrangement joins TRBV2 to TRBJ2-3; D is perhaps TRBD2 (6 bases). The germline V and J ends were trimmed by 4 bases and 8 bases, with 16 bases remaining between them. The CDR3 is made up of 14 amino acids. Germline assignment: CDR1 SNHLY and CDR2 FYNNEI. The CDR3 here is CASSGSGSGGTQYF. Written as DNA, the CDR3 is TGTGCCAGCAGTGGGTCAGGGTCCGGGGGTACGCAGTATTTT.

Here the CDR3 reads CASSQWADTEAFF. The CDR3 DNA sequence: TGTGCCAGCAGCCAATGGGCGGACACTGAAGCTTTCTTT. The genes are TRBV11-2 and TRBJ1-1, with unresolved D. V was shortened by 5 bases and J by 3 bases, with 10 bases between the two germline ends. CDR1 is SGHAT and CDR2 is FQNNGV in the germline V gene. This CDR3 has 13 amino acids.

The V gene is TRBV2, the J gene TRBJ1-4; 7 bases fit TRBD1. The germline gives CDR1 SNHLY, CDR2 FYNNEI. This CDR3 is built from 14 residues. V lost 4 bases to trimming and J lost 8 bases; unmatched junction nucleotides: 7. CDR3 amino acids: CASSGQGAVEKLFF. The CDR3 nucleotides read TGTGCCAGCAGTGGACAGGGTGCGGTCGAAAAACTGTTTTTT.

With regard to this clonotype: A much larger clonotype is one base distant, so this may be a read error. The gene calls are TRBV5-1 and TRBJ2-5; tentative D call: TRBD1 (5 bases). There are 14 residues in the CDR3. V was shortened by 4 bases and J by 3 bases, with 13 bases between the two germline ends. CDR1 SGHRS and CDR2 YFSETQ come from the germline V gene. CDR3 amino acids: CASSVAGAEETQYF. The CDR3 coding sequence is TGCGCCAGCAGCGTGGCTGGGGCGGAAGAGACCCAGTACTTC.